This T cell receptor (beta chain) was identified during a study of blood T cell repertoires in COVID-19. Study summary: Whether acute or convalescent, the COVID-19 samples came from the United States, Italy and Spain.

Looked up from germline, CDR1 is MNHEY and CDR2 is SMNVEV (reference sequence). This CDR3 is 13 amino acids long. The ends were cut back, 3 bases at V and 1 base at J, with 4 bases in the middle. Source study methods: Amplified reference gene primers provided the basis for estimating nucleated cell counts. Some clones are missing from TCRdb's copy, which holds only in-frame ones; the method was immunoSEQ multiplex PCR. The DNA was the basis for D and trimming; V, J and clone size are from that table. The sample comprises tens of thousands of clones, approximately 89% of which are singletons, and 3% to 4.5% rests with the top ten.

This clonotype was obtained from a man between 60 and 75 years old with acute or convalescent COVID-19. The chain links TRBV27 to TRBJ1-5; D is unresolved. Sequenced sample: peripheral blood. The CDR3 coding sequence is TGTGCCAGCAGTTTCTTCAGCAATCAGCCCCAGCATTTT. This sequence encodes CASSFFSNQPQHF.